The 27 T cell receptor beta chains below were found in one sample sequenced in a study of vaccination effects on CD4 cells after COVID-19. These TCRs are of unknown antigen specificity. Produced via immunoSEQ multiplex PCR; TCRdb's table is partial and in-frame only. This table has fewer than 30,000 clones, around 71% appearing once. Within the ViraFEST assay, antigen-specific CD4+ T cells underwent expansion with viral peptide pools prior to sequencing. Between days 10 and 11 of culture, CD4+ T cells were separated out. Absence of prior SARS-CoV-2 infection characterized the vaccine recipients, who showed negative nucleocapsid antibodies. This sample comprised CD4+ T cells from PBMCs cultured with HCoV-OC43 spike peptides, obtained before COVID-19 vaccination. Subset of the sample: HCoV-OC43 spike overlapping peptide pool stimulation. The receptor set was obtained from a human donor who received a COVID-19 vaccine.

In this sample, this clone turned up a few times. CDR3 nucleotide sequence: TGCGCCAGCAGCTTCGGGGCGCGGGATTCACCCCTCCACTTT. Protein: CASSFGARDSPLHF. The chain links TRBV5-1 to TRBJ1-6; TRBD1 might be the D (5 bases). Germline V CDR1 and CDR2: SGHRS, YFSETQ. V was pared by 2 bases and J by 8 bases, with 11 bases between. This CDR3 is 14 amino acids long. Using reference TRBV5-1 and TRBJ1-6 for the parts outside the CDR3, the full variable domain is KAGVTQTPRYLIKTRGQQVTLSCSPISGHRSVSWYQQTPGQGLQFLFEYFSETQRNKGNFPGRFSGRQFSNSRSEMNVSTLELGDSALYLCASSFGARDSPLHFGNGTRLTVT.

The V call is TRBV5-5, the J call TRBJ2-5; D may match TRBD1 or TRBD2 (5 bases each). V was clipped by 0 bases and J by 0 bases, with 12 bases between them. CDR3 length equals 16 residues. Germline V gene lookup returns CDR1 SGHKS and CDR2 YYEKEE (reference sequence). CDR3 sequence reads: CASSLEVLGDQETQYF. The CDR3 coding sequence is TGTGCCAGCAGCTTGGAGGTACTAGGGGACCAAGAGACCCAGTACTTC.

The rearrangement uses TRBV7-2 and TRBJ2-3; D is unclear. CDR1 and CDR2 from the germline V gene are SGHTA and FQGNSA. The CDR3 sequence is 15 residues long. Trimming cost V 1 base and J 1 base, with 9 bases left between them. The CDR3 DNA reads TGTGCCAGCAGCTTAGACCAACTGGGCACAGATACGCAGTATTTT. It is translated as CASSLDQLGTDTQYF.

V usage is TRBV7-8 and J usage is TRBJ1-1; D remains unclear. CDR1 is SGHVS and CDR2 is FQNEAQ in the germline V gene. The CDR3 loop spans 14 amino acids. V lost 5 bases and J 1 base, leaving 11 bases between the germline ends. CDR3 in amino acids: CASSPLAGNTEAFF. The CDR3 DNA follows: TGTGCCAGCAGCCCCTTAGCAGGGAACACTGAAGCTTTCTTT.

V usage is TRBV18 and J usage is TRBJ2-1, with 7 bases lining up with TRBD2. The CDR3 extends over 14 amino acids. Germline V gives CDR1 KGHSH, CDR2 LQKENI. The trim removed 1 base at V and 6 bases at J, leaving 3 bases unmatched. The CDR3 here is CASSPQLATNEQFF. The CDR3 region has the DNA TGTGCCAGCTCACCACAACTAGCGACCAATGAGCAGTTCTTC.

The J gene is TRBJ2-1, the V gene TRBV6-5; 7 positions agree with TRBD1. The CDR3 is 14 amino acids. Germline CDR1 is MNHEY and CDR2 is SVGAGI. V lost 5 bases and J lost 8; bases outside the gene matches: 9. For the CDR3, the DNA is TGTGCCAGCAGTAAACAGGGGTTATGGGATGAGCAGTTCTTC. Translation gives CASSKQGLWDEQFF.

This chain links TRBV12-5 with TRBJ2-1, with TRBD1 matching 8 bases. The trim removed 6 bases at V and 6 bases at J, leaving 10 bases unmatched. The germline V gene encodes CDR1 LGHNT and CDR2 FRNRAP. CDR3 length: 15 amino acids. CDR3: CASGHGQGNANEQFF. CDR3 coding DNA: TGTGCTAGTGGACACGGACAGGGAAACGCCAATGAGCAGTTCTTC.

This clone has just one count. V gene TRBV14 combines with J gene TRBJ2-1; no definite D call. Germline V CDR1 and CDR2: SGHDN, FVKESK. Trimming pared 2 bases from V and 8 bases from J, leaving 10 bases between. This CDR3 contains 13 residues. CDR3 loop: CASSQSMLHEQFF. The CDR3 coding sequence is TGTGCCAGCAGCCAATCTATGCTCCATGAGCAGTTCTTC.

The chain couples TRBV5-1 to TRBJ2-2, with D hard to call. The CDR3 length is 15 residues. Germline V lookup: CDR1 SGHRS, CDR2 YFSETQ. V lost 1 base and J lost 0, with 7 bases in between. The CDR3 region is CASSLTAANTGELFF. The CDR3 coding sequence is TGCGCCAGCAGCTTGACAGCTGCGAACACCGGGGAGCTGTTTTTT.

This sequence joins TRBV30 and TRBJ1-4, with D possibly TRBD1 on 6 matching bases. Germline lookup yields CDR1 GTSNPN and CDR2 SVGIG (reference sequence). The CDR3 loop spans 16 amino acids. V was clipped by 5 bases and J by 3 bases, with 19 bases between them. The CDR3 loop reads CAWDRLAGASNEKLFF. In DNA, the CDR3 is TGTGCCTGGGATCGACTCGCAGGGGCCTCTAATGAAAAACTGTTTTTT. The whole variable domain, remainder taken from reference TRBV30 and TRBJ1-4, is SQTIHQWPATLVQPVGSPLSLECTVEGTSNPNLYWYRQAAGRGLQLLFYSVGIGQISSEVPQNLSASRPQDRQFILSSKKLLLSDSGFYLCAWDRLAGASNEKLFFGSGTQLSVL.

The CDR3 bases are TGTGCCAGCAGCGTCACTAGCGGGGGTTACGAGCAGTACTTC. Encoded protein: CASSVTSGGYEQYF. V and J are TRBV9 and TRBJ2-7, with 11 nucleotides matching TRBD2. The CDR3 has 14 residues. The V gene's germline CDR1 is SGDLS and CDR2 YYNGEE. V lost 2 bases to trimming and J lost 4 bases; unmatched junction nucleotides: 2. The whole variable domain, filled in from reference TRBV9 and TRBJ2-7, reads DSGVTQTPKHLITATGQRVTLRCSPRSGDLSVYWYQQSLDQGLQFLIQYYNGEERAKGNILERFSAQQFPDLHSELNLSSLELGDSALYFCASSVTSGGYEQYFGPGTRLTVT.

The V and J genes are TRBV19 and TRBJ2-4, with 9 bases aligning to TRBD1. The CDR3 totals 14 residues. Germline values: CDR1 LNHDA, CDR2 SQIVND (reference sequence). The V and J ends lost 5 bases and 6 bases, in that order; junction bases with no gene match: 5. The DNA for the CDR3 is TGTGCCAGTAGTGACAGGGGGTACGGAAACATTCAGTACTTC. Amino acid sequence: CASSDRGYGNIQYF.

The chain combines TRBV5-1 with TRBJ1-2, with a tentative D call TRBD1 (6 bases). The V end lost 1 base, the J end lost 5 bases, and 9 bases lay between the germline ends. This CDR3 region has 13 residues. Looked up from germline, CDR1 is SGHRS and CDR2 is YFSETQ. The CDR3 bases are TGCGCCAGCAGCTTGTCAGGGGAGTATGGCTACACCTTC. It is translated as CASSLSGEYGYTF.

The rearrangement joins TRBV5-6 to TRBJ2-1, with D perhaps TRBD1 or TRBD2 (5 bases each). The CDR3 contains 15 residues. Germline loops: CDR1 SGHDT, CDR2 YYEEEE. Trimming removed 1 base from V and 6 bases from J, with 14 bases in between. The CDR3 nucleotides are TGTGCCAGCAGCTTGAACTGGCCAGGGACCAATGAGCAGTTCTTC. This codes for CASSLNWPGTNEQFF.

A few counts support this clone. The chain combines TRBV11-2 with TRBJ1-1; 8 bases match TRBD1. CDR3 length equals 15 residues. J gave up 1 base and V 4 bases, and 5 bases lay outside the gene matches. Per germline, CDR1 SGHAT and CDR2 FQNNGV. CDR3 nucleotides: TGTGCCAGCAGCTCCTACAGGGGGAAGAACACTGAAGCTTTCTTT. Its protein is CASSSYRGKNTEAFF.

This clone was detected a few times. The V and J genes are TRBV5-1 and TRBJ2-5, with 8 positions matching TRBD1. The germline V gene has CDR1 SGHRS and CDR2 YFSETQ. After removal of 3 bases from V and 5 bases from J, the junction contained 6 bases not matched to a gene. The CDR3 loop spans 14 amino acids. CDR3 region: CASSSNRGTETQYF. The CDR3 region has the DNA TGCGCCAGCAGCTCAAACAGGGGGACGGAGACCCAGTACTTC.

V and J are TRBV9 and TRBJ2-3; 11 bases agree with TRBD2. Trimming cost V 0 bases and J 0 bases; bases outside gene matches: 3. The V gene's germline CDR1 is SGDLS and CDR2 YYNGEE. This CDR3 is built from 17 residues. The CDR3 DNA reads TGTGCCAGCAGCGTAGGACTAGCGGGGTCTAGCACAGATACGCAGTATTTT. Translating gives CASSVGLAGSSTDTQYF.

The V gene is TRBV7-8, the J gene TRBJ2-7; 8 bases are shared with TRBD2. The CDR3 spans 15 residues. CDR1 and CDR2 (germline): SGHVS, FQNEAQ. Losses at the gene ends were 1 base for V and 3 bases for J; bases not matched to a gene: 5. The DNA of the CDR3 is TGTGCCAGCAGCTTAGAGGCGGGAGGAGTCTACGAGCAGTACTTC. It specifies CASSLEAGGVYEQYF.

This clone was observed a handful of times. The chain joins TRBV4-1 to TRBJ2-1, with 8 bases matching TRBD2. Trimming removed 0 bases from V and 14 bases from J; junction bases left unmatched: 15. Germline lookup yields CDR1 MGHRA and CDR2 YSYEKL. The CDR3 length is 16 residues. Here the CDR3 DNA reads TGCGCCAGCAGCCAAGATCCTAGCGGGTGGCGGGCGGGTAAGTTCTTC. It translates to CASSQDPSGWRAGKFF.

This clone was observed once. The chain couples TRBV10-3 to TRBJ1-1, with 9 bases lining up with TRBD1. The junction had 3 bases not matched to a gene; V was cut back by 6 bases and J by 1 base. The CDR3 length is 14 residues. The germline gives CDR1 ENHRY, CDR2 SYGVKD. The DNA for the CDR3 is TGTGCCATCAGCTTGGACAGGGGGAACACTGAAGCTTTCTTT. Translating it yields CAISLDRGNTEAFF.

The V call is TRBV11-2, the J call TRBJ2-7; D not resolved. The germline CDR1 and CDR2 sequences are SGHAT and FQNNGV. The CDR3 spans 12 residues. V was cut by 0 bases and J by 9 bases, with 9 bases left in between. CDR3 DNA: TGTGCCAGCAGCTTAGAAGTCTTCGGGCAGTACTTC. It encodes CASSLEVFGQYF. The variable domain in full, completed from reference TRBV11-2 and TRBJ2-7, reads EAGVAQSPRYKIIEKRQSVAFWCNPISGHATLYWYQQILGQGPKLLIQFQNNGVVDDSQLPKDRFSAERLKGVDSTLKIQPAKLEDSAVYLCASSLEVFGQYFGPGTRLTVT.

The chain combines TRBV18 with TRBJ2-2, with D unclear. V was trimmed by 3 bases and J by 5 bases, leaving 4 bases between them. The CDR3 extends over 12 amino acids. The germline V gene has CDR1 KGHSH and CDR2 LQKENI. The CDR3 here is CASSPRTGELFF. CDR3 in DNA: TGTGCCAGCTCACCTCGGACCGGGGAGCTGTTTTTT. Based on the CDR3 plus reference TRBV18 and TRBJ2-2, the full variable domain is NAGVMQNPRHLVRRRGQEARLRCSPMKGHSHVYWYRQLPEEGLKFMVYLQKENIIDESGMPKERFSAEFPKEGPSILRIQQVVRGDSAAYFCASSPRTGELFFGEGSRLTVL.

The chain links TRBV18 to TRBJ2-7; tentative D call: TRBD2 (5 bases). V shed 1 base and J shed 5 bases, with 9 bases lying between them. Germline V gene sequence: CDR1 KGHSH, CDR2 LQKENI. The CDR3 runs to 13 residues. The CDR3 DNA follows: TGTGCCAGCTCACCACAGTGGGGAGACGAGCAGTACTTC. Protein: CASSPQWGDEQYF.

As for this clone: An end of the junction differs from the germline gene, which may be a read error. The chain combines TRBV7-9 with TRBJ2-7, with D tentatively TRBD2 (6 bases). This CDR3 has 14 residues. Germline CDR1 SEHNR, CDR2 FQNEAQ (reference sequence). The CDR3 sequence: CASSLGRGSDEQYF. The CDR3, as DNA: TGTGCCAGCAGCTTAGGGCGGGGCTCCGACGAGCAGTACTTC.

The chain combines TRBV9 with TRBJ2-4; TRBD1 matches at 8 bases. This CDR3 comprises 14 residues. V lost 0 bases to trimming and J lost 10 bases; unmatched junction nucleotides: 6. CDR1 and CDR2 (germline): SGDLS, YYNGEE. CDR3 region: CASSVEGQAQIQYF. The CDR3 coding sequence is TGTGCCAGCAGCGTAGAGGGACAGGCGCAGATTCAGTACTTC.

Written as DNA, the CDR3 is TGTGCCAGCAGCTCAAAGAGCGGGTCCGTCCTGACTTTC. Residues: CASSSKSGSVLTF. The chain recombines TRBV3-1 (or the pseudogene TRBV3-2) with TRBJ2-6; D may be TRBD2 (6 bases). CDR3 length equals 13 residues. Germline CDR1 is LGHDT and CDR2 is YNNKEL (reference sequence). V shed 5 bases and J shed 12 bases, with 14 bases lying between them.

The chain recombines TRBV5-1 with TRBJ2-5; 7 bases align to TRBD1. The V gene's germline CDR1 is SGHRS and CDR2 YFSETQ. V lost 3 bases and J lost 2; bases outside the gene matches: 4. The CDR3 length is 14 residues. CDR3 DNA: TGCGCCAGCAGCTGGGACAGCGCTCAAGAGACCCAGTACTTC. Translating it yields CASSWDSAQETQYF.